Sequencing of this TCR beta chain was carried out in a study of cytomegalovirus exposure and HLA in healthy donors. Study summary: Of all 360 or so donors who were genotyped, 81% belonged to the Caucasian-associated ancestry cluster.

PCR used 60 Vbeta primers and 13 Jbeta primers. Clones were read by immunoSEQ multiplex PCR, and TCRdb kept only the in-frame ones, dropping some. This sample has more than 140,000 clones, with 64% found just once. Germline V gene sequence: CDR1 LNHDA, CDR2 SQIVND (reference sequence). CDR3 length: 16 amino acids. Trimming took off 3 bases at V and 2 bases at J, with 15 bases between the two ends. This rearrangement joins TRBV19 to TRBJ2-3; D gene ambiguous. The sequence derives from a woman in her twenties or thirties in good health and CMV-seropositive. Sequenced sample: PBMCs. The DNA of the CDR3 is TGTGCCAGTAGTATGGCAGCGCCACACTACACAGATACGCAGTATTTT. The encoded protein is CASSMAAPHYTDTQYF.